These 14 T cell receptor beta chains were all obtained from the same sample, sequenced in a study of siplizumab effects on memory and regulatory T cells. Repertoires were generated with immunoSEQ multiplex PCR, while TCRdb's copy carries only in-frame clones and drops some. The table has about 70,000 clones, 75% to 90% seen once; the top ten hold over 1.5%. The sample taken for sequencing was Tregs sorted from blood. Source of these receptors: a human donor in good health.

The rearrangement uses TRBV6-5 and TRBJ1-2; D gene unclear. The CDR3 is 13 residues long. Trimming removed 4 bases from V and 6 bases from J, with 12 bases in between. Germline lookup yields CDR1 MNHEY and CDR2 SVGAGI. The CDR3 nucleotides read TGTGCCAGCAGTTCCACAATTGGTCATGGCTACACCTTC. It is translated as CASSSTIGHGYTF.

The gene calls are TRBV7-3 and TRBJ2-1; 11 bases are shared with TRBD1. This CDR3 has 16 residues. CDR1 and CDR2 (germline): SGHTA, FQGTGA. V dropped 5 bases and J dropped 7; count of bases not matched to a gene: 10. CDR3 sequence reads: CASSPGDRGLRNEQFF. In nucleotides, the CDR3 is TGTGCCAGCAGCCCTGGGGACAGGGGGTTGAGAAATGAGCAGTTCTTC.

CDR3: CASSLDWVDNEQFF. The CDR3 coding sequence is TGCGCCAGCAGCTTGGATTGGGTCGACAATGAGCAGTTCTTC. This chain uses TRBV5-1 with TRBJ2-1, with D unresolved. The CDR3 extends over 14 amino acids. In germline, CDR1 is SGHRS, CDR2 YFSETQ. The ends were cut back, 0 bases at V and 5 bases at J, with 9 bases in the middle.

This clone occurred a few times. V usage is TRBV19 and J usage is TRBJ1-1; D uncertain. Per the germline V gene, CDR1 is LNHDA and CDR2 is SQIVND (reference sequence). The CDR3 contains 12 residues. The V end lost 7 bases, the J end lost 0 bases, and 6 bases lay between the germline ends. The CDR3 nucleotides are TGTGCCAGTAAGCAGGTGAACACTGAAGCTTTCTTT. It translates to CASKQVNTEAFF.

This clone was picked up a small number of times. V usage is TRBV7-3 and J usage is TRBJ2-6; D gene ambiguous. Trimming pared 6 bases from V and 0 bases from J, leaving 9 bases between. The CDR3 loop spans 15 amino acids. Germline V gene sequence: CDR1 SGHTA, CDR2 FQGTGA. The CDR3 here is CASRPTSSGANVLTF. For the CDR3, the DNA is TGTGCCAGCAGACCCACGAGCTCTGGGGCCAACGTCCTGACTTTC. Looking up the rest from reference TRBV7-3 and TRBJ2-6 gives the full variable domain: GAGVSQTPSNKVTEKGKYVELRCDPISGHTALYWYRQSLGQGPEFLIYFQGTGAADDSGLPNDRFFAVRPEGSVSTLKIQRTERGDSAVYLCASRPTSSGANVLTFGAGSRLTVL.

V usage is TRBV5-1 and J usage is TRBJ2-2, with D unresolved. This CDR3 is 14 amino acids long. The germline gives CDR1 SGHRS, CDR2 YFSETQ. V lost 4 bases, J lost 3 bases, and 10 bases lay in between. Here the CDR3 DNA reads TGCGCCAGCAGCCGGGTTGGGTACACCGGGGAGCTGTTTTTT. Protein sequence: CASSRVGYTGELFF.

The chain uses TRBV4-2 and TRBJ2-1; tentatively, D is TRBD2 (5 bases). CDR1 and CDR2 (germline): LGHNA, YNFKEQ. V was shortened by 0 bases and J by 0 bases, with 15 bases between the two germline ends. This CDR3 is built from 18 residues. CDR3 DNA sequence: TGTGCCAGCAGCCAAGATCGGTTGCGGGCGAGCTCCTACAATGAGCAGTTCTTC. Its protein product is CASSQDRLRASSYNEQFF.

V is TRBV6-1 and J is TRBJ1-2; 8 positions match TRBD1. Germline V CDR1 and CDR2: MNHNS, SASEGT. The trim removed 5 bases at V and 4 bases at J, leaving 9 bases unmatched. The CDR3 covers 15 residues. The CDR3 spells CASSWTGPQVYGYTF. The CDR3, as DNA: TGTGCCAGCAGTTGGACAGGGCCCCAGGTCTATGGCTACACCTTC.

The DNA of the CDR3 is TGTGCCAGCAGCACAGGGACTAGCGGGATCACAGATACGCAGTATTTT. Translated, it gives CASSTGTSGITDTQYF. This chain connects TRBV7-8 to TRBJ2-3, with 13 bases lining up with TRBD2. V shed 5 bases, J shed 2 bases, and the junction held 4 bases outside the gene matches. CDR3 length: 16 amino acids. The germline V gene encodes CDR1 SGHVS and CDR2 FQNEAQ.

In this sample, this clone turned up once. The chain combines TRBV11-3 with TRBJ2-3, with 12 bases that match TRBD2. V lost 4 bases, J lost 0 bases, and 5 bases stayed unmatched. CDR3 length: 17 amino acids. Germline lookup yields CDR1 SGHNT and CDR2 YENEEA. The DNA of the CDR3 is TGTGCCAGCAGCTCGGGGACTAGCGGGCCTAGCACAGATACGCAGTATTTT. As protein: CASSSGTSGPSTDTQYF.

About this clone itself: Other DNA sequences from this sample encode an identical CDR3 as well. The chain is built from TRBV6-1 and TRBJ1-5, with unresolved D. Germline loops: CDR1 MNHNS, CDR2 SASEGT. The germline V and J ends were trimmed by 2 bases and 2 bases, with 4 bases remaining between them. The CDR3 is 13 residues long. DNA of the CDR3: TGTGCCAGCAGTGAACAGGGCAATCAGCCCCAGCATTTT. Translation gives CASSEQGNQPQHF.

This clone has a single count. The chain links TRBV28 to TRBJ2-5; TRBD2 is a possible D gene (6 bases). Trimming removed 6 bases from V and 5 bases from J, with 16 bases in between. This CDR3 is 14 amino acids long. Germline CDR1 is MDHEN and CDR2 is SYDVKM. In DNA, the CDR3 is TGTGCCAGCAGCTCTTCGGGGGATTGGGAGACCCAGTACTTC. It yields the protein CASSSSGDWETQYF.

The chain links TRBV15 to TRBJ2-1, with D perhaps matching TRBD2 (5 bases). V was trimmed by 0 bases and J by 0 bases, leaving 12 bases between them. Germline CDR1 reads LNHNV; CDR2 reads YYDKDF (reference sequence). This CDR3 is 17 amino acids long. The CDR3, as DNA: TGTGCCACCAGCAGAGAGCCTACTGGAGGCTCCTACAATGAGCAGTTCTTC. Translation: CATSREPTGGSYNEQFF. The whole variable domain, remainder taken from reference TRBV15 and TRBJ2-1, is DAMVIQNPRYQVTQFGKPVTLSCSQTLNHNVMYWYQQKSSQAPKLLFHYYDKDFNNEADTPDNFQSRRPNTSFCFLDIRSPGLGDTAMYLCATSREPTGGSYNEQFFGPGTRLTVL.

This clone was detected a few times. The V call is TRBV6-1, the J call TRBJ2-2; D unresolved. The CDR3 contains 14 residues. Germline assignment: CDR1 MNHNS and CDR2 SASEGT. V lost 6 bases, J lost 4 bases, and 12 bases lay in between. Here the CDR3 reads CASRSGVATGELFF. In DNA, the CDR3 is TGTGCCAGCAGAAGTGGAGTAGCCACCGGGGAGCTGTTTTTT.